This T cell receptor beta chain comes out of a study of early T cells in non-severe SARS-CoV-2 infection. Looking at the study overall: The chains were unpaired, and the sequenced material was bulk RNA from unsorted whole blood.

The TCR library protocol attached unique molecular identifiers to the individual cDNA molecules. From the 5' RACE reads, TCRdb called clonotypes with MiXCR, one entry per CDR3 protein. The sample carries 50,000 to 60,000 distinct CDR3 sequences, over 7% recorded once. Study findings and constraints: Missing private and CD4 specificities, VDJdb matching favored anti-spike CD8 responses.

This clonotype was detected ten times or more. Its antigen is still unknown. J lost 8 bases, V lost 2 bases, and 6 bases had no gene match. This CDR3 has 15 amino acids. The sequence was obtained from an adult who was a healthcare worker with PCR-confirmed SARS-CoV-2 infection or an uninfected control (not recorded which). The sample taken for sequencing was whole blood. The V and J genes are TRBV12-3 or TRBV12-4 and TRBJ2-1; 10 bases align to TRBD2. The CDR3: CASSLTSGTRDEQFF. Written as DNA, the CDR3 is TGTGCCAGCAGTTTAACTAGCGGGACTAGGGATGAGCAGTTCTTC.